These 21 T cell receptor beta chains were sequenced from one sample in a study of T cell responses to AZD1222 COVID-19 vaccine. Sequencing was performed with immunoSEQ multiplex PCR; in TCRdb, only in-frame clones are kept and a portion is missing. The sample records some 150,000 clones, 88% being singletons. Sequencing used peripheral blood, obtained 28 days after the second dose of the MenACWY control vaccine. The origin of the receptors is an adult who received the MenACWY meningococcal vaccine as a control.

The V and J genes are TRBV5-1 and TRBJ2-5, with D perhaps matching TRBD1 (5 bases). The germline CDR1 and CDR2 sequences are SGHRS and YFSETQ. This CDR3 contains 13 residues. V was clipped by 4 bases and J by 2 bases, with 9 bases between them. The CDR3 DNA reads TGCGCCAGCAGCGAGCAGGGACAAGAGACCCAGTACTTC. Its protein is CASSEQGQETQYF. Complete variable domain (other parts from reference TRBV5-1 and TRBJ2-5): KAGVTQTPRYLIKTRGQQVTLSCSPISGHRSVSWYQQTPGQGLQFLFEYFSETQRNKGNFPGRFSGRQFSNSRSEMNVSTLELGDSALYLCASSEQGQETQYFGPGTRLLVL.

The chain links TRBV5-4 to TRBJ2-6, with D maybe TRBD1 (5 bases). The CDR3 totals 15 residues. V lost 4 bases to trimming and J lost 0 bases, with 8 bases between them. Germline loops: CDR1 SGHNT, CDR2 YYREEE (reference sequence). This CDR3 is CASSRDSSGANVLTF. CDR3 nucleotide sequence: TGTGCCAGCAGCCGAGACAGCTCTGGGGCCAACGTCCTGACTTTC.

The rearrangement joins TRBV28 to TRBJ1-2; D is possibly TRBD1 (6 bases). The CDR3 contains 12 residues. V was trimmed by 7 bases and J by 1 base, leaving 7 bases between them. Germline loops: CDR1 MDHEN, CDR2 SYDVKM. Written as DNA, the CDR3 is TGTGCCAGCACGGACAGTAACTATGGCTACACCTTC. It is translated as CASTDSNYGYTF.

The gene calls are TRBV19 and TRBJ1-5; D not certain. The CDR3 is 13 residues long. Per the germline V gene, CDR1 is LNHDA and CDR2 is SQIVND (reference sequence). V lost 5 bases, J lost 0 bases, and 5 bases lay in between. CDR3 sequence: CASSPDSNQPQHF. CDR3 nucleotide sequence: TGTGCCAGTAGTCCGGATAGCAATCAGCCCCAGCATTTT.

This clone was counted a single time. This chain connects TRBV18 to TRBJ2-1; D possibly matches TRBD1 or TRBD2 (5 bases each). V dropped 6 bases and J dropped 0 bases, with 12 bases sitting between them. The CDR3 sequence is 15 residues long. In germline, CDR1 is KGHSH, CDR2 LQKENI. The CDR3 DNA follows: TGTGCCAGCTCCCCTATTGGGGGCTCCTACAATGAGCAGTTCTTC. Amino acid sequence: CASSPIGGSYNEQFF.

The V call is TRBV6-5, the J call TRBJ1-4; D is ambiguous. CDR3 length equals 15 residues. With 7 bases removed from V and 8 bases from J, the gap between germline ends came to 20 bases. CDR1 is MNHEY, CDR2 SVGAGI, per germline. The CDR3 here is CASKSGLTAREKLFF. The CDR3 coding sequence is TGTGCCAGCAAATCAGGTTTGACGGCCAGGGAAAAACTGTTTTTT.

This clone was detected once. V is TRBV3-1 (or the pseudogene TRBV3-2) and J is TRBJ1-1, with a weak D call TRBD1 (5 bases). Per germline, CDR1 LGHDT and CDR2 YNNKEL (reference sequence). CDR3 length: 14 residues. The V end was cut by 6 bases, the J end by 3 bases, with 14 bases between. Here the CDR3 DNA reads TGTGCCAGCAGGTCGGTCATGGGGGACACTGAAGCTTTCTTT. Its protein is CASRSVMGDTEAFF.

This sequence joins TRBV3-1 (or the pseudogene TRBV3-2) and TRBJ2-2; tentative D call: TRBD1 (5 bases). The V and J ends lost 0 bases and 6 bases respectively, with 11 bases between them. Germline CDR1 is LGHDT and CDR2 is YNNKEL (reference sequence). The CDR3 consists of 15 residues. CDR3 residues: CASSQDHTGSGELFF. The CDR3 region has the DNA TGTGCCAGCAGCCAAGATCATACAGGATCCGGGGAGCTGTTTTTT.

This clone occurred once. V gene TRBV14 combines with J gene TRBJ2-7, with 7 bases fitting TRBD1. Unmatched junction bases numbered 10, after V lost 4 bases and J lost 4 bases. This CDR3 spans 15 amino acids. Germline assignment: CDR1 SGHDN and CDR2 FVKESK. CDR3 sequence (DNA): TGTGCCAGCAGCCGCACAGGGGTAAGGGGTTACGAGCAGTACTTC. This encodes CASSRTGVRGYEQYF.

V is TRBV5-1 and J is TRBJ2-7, with a tentative D call TRBD2 (6 bases). Germline assignment: CDR1 SGHRS and CDR2 YFSETQ. The V gene lost 1 base and the J gene lost 5 bases, with 10 bases spanning the gap. CDR3 size: 13 residues. This chain's CDR3 is CASSLQPGDEQYF. The CDR3 nucleotides read TGCGCCAGCAGCTTGCAACCGGGAGACGAGCAGTACTTC.

The genes are TRBV3-1 (or the pseudogene TRBV3-2) and TRBJ2-2, with D possibly matching TRBD1 (5 bases). Deletions cut 4 bases from V and 6 bases from J, with 21 bases between. Germline V CDR1 and CDR2: LGHDT, YNNKEL (reference sequence). This CDR3 has 17 amino acids. The CDR3 coding sequence is TGTGCCAGCAGCCTACAATTTAGGGCAGGGCTCCCCGGGGAGCTGTTTTTT. Encoded protein: CASSLQFRAGLPGELFF.

This chain connects TRBV7-2 to TRBJ2-3; D gene ambiguous. V was cut by 5 bases and J by 2 bases, with 8 bases left in between. The germline CDR1 and CDR2 sequences are SGHTA and FQGNSA. The CDR3 sequence is 13 residues long. CDR3 DNA: TGTGCCAGCAGCCCCCAAGTCACAGATACGCAGTATTTT. Translated: CASSPQVTDTQYF.

The V and J genes are TRBV2 and TRBJ2-5, with 7 bases fitting TRBD1. This CDR3 is built from 13 residues. Germline CDR1 and CDR2: SNHLY and FYNNEI. The J segment lost 4 bases and the V segment lost 9 bases, leaving 8 bases of the junction unmatched. DNA of the CDR3: TGTGCCAGGAATGACAGGGAAGGAGAGACCCAGTACTTC. Its translation is CARNDREGETQYF.

This chain joins TRBV5-6 and TRBJ2-4; 9 positions match TRBD1. Germline trimming cut 3 bases from V and 0 bases from J; bases unmatched to any gene: 1. The CDR3 has 15 amino acids. The germline gives CDR1 SGHDT, CDR2 YYEEEE. The CDR3 protein is CASSYRGLAKNIQYF. The CDR3 bases are TGTGCCAGCAGCTACAGGGGGCTAGCCAAAAACATTCAGTACTTC. The full variable domain, its missing parts supplied by reference TRBV5-6 and TRBJ2-4, is DAGVTQSPTHLIKTRGQQVTLRCSPKSGHDTVSWYQQALGQGPQFIFQYYEEEERQRGNFPDRFSGHQFPNYSSELNVNALLLGDSALYLCASSYRGLAKNIQYFGAGTRLSVL.

This chain uses TRBV12-3 or TRBV12-4 with TRBJ1-1; 7 bases are a match to TRBD1. This CDR3 has 13 amino acids. Trimming cost V 7 bases and J 5 bases; bases outside gene matches: 7. The DNA of the CDR3 is TGTGCCAGCACCTTTCAGGGGGGAACTGAAGCTTTCTTT. It codes for CASTFQGGTEAFF.

The chain couples TRBV3-1 (or the pseudogene TRBV3-2) to TRBJ1-5; the D is unclear. Trimming took 4 bases from V and 11 from J, leaving 9 bases between them. The CDR3 has 11 amino acids. CDR1 is LGHDT and CDR2 is YNNKEL in the germline V gene (reference sequence). CDR3 residues: CASSRDGAQHF. CDR3 nucleotide sequence: TGTGCCAGCAGCCGCGATGGTGCCCAGCATTTT.

The gene calls are TRBV29-1 and TRBJ2-3; possibly TRBD1 or TRBD2 for D (5 bases each). The CDR3 loop spans 13 amino acids. Trimming removed 7 bases from V and 2 bases from J, with 13 bases in between. Germline CDR1 reads SQVTM; CDR2 reads ANQGSEA. CDR3 loop: CSAMRGLTDTQYF. The CDR3 DNA reads TGCAGCGCTATGAGGGGTCTCACAGATACGCAGTATTTT.

The J gene is TRBJ2-5, the V gene TRBV4-3; tentatively, D is TRBD2 (7 bases). Germline CDR1 is LGHNA and CDR2 is YSLEER. The CDR3 has 17 amino acids. The V end lost 0 bases, the J end lost 2 bases, and 16 bases lay between the germline ends. Written as DNA, the CDR3 is TGCGCCAGCAGCCAAGATAGGGGGGGGTGGAGTCAAGAGACCCAGTACTTC. It codes for CASSQDRGGWSQETQYF.

CDR3 sequence: CASSYIENYTF. In DNA form, the CDR3 reads TGTGCCAGCAGTTACATAGAGAACTACACCTTC. This chain links TRBV6-6 with TRBJ1-2, with D hard to call. Germline V lookup: CDR1 MNHNY, CDR2 SVGAGI (reference sequence). Trimming took off 2 bases at V and 10 bases at J, with 8 bases between the two ends. This CDR3 region has 11 residues.

The chain combines TRBV18 with TRBJ2-3; unclear D gene. Deletions cut 4 bases from V and 2 bases from J, with 10 bases between. This CDR3 is 14 amino acids long. Germline CDR1 is KGHSH and CDR2 is LQKENI. CDR3 in DNA: TGTGCCAGCTCACAGGCACAGTACACAGATACGCAGTATTTT. It codes for CASSQAQYTDTQYF.

The rearrangement links TRBV29-1 to TRBJ1-1; TRBD1 matches at 10 bases. Germline CDR1 and CDR2: SQVTM and ANQGSEA. The ends lost 7 bases at V and 4 bases at J; junction bases unmatched: 18. The CDR3 is 17 amino acids. CDR3 nucleotide sequence: TGCAGCGCTGAGACAGGGGGCAGGAGACGGGGTAGCACTGAAGCTTTCTTT. Its protein product is CSAETGGRRRGSTEAFF.